This section outlines one T cell receptor beta chain sequence together with its context. Its antigen is still unknown. These data are taken from a study of beta chain features in type 1 diabetes. General study findings and limits: Moderate yet significant TCRB CDR3 shortening was seen in Type 1 diabetes patients in all four CD4+ subsets.

The CDR3 consists of 13 residues. Looked up from germline, CDR1 is SGHVS and CDR2 is FQNEAQ. Trimming left V 4 bases short and J 8 bases short, with 14 bases between. The sequenced template was cDNA made from the entire isolated RNA. Repertoires were generated with immunoSEQ multiplex PCR, while TCRdb's copy carries only in-frame clones and drops some. Among 550,000 to 850,000 clones listed, roughly 13% were seen once. The specimen was naive CD4+ T cells from blood. The chain carries TRBV7-8 and TRBJ1-2; D is unclear. This receptor was taken from a young man with type 1 diabetes. This CDR3 reads CASSSGPQGGYTF. The CDR3 DNA reads as TGTGCCAGCAGCTCCGGGCCCCAAGGGGGCTACACCTTC.